These 25 T cell receptor beta chains were all obtained from the same sample, sequenced in a study of CD8 T cells in ankylosing spondylitis. TCRdb reprocessed the 5' RACE reads with MiXCR, giving one entry per CDR3 protein. The data contain approximately 220,000 distinct CDR3 sequences, around 17% of them singletons. No antigen has been assigned to these receptors. Study-level findings and limits: There was a TCR beta motif, made of several highly homologous variants, that appeared characteristic of ankylosing spondylitis blood.

Material: blood, either unsorted or a sorted T cell fraction (not recorded which). The receptors were gathered from a male donor with ankylosing spondylitis.

The rearrangement joins TRBV29-1 to TRBJ2-7, with 7 bases identical to TRBD2. The CDR3 has 14 amino acids. Per germline, CDR1 SQVTM and CDR2 ANQGSEA. The V gene end was trimmed by 3 bases and the J gene end by 1 base; junction bases not matched to a gene: 6. The CDR3 nucleotides read TGCAGCGTTGAGAGTGCGGGGGAATCCTACGAGCAGTACTTC. Translation gives CSVESAGESYEQYF.

V and J are TRBV28 and TRBJ2-1; D gene uncertain. The CDR3 totals 14 residues. The germline V gene has CDR1 MDHEN and CDR2 SYDVKM. Deletions cut 5 bases from V and 6 bases from J, with 14 bases between. CDR3 DNA: TGTGCCAGCAGTGATCCTTTACCGGGCAATGAGCAGTTCTTC. Amino acid sequence: CASSDPLPGNEQFF.

V gene TRBV4-3 combines with J gene TRBJ1-1; the D is unclear. V dropped 5 bases and J dropped 3 bases, with 10 bases sitting between them. The CDR3 spans 13 residues. The germline gives CDR1 LGHNA, CDR2 YSLEER. This CDR3 reads CASSSQRDTEAFF. In DNA form, the CDR3 reads TGCGCCAGCAGCTCCCAGCGGGACACTGAAGCTTTCTTT.

V is TRBV13 and J is TRBJ1-6; TRBD1 agrees at 8 bases. The CDR3 is made up of 18 amino acids. After removal of 1 base from V and 2 bases from J, the junction contained 7 bases not matched to a gene. Germline V gene sequence: CDR1 PRHDT, CDR2 FYEKMQ (reference sequence). CDR3 DNA sequence: TGTGCCAGCAGCTTAGAGCAGGGGGCGAACGCCTATAATTCACCCCTCCACTTT. Translated, it gives CASSLEQGANAYNSPLHF.

This clonotype was recorded at least ten times. The genes are TRBV12-3 or TRBV12-4 and TRBJ2-7; 7 nucleotides match TRBD2. CDR3 length equals 14 residues. The V and J ends lost 5 bases and 2 bases, in that order; junction bases with no gene match: 6. For the CDR3, the DNA is TGTGCCAGCAGTGGGCCTAGCGGCACCTACGAGCAGTACTTC. This sequence encodes CASSGPSGTYEQYF.

This clonotype was observed a handful of times. V usage is TRBV25-1 and J usage is TRBJ1-5; D may be TRBD1 (5 bases). In germline, CDR1 is MGHDK, CDR2 SYGVNS. With 6 bases removed from V and 3 bases from J, the gap between germline ends came to 15 bases. The CDR3 has 15 amino acids. CDR3 DNA: TGTGCCAGCAGCCCCCCGGGACTGCACAATCAGCCCCAGCATTTT. Translation gives CASSPPGLHNQPQHF.

The J gene is TRBJ1-5, the V gene TRBV6-2 or TRBV6-3; D gene unclear. CDR1 and CDR2 from the germline V gene are MNHEY and SVGEGT. The CDR3 is 15 residues long. V lost 4 bases, J lost 2 bases, and 12 bases lay in between. This CDR3 reads CASSSSIGGNQPQHF. The CDR3 DNA follows: TGTGCCAGCAGTTCGTCTATCGGTGGCAATCAGCCCCAGCATTTT.

This clonotype was counted ten times or more. V gene TRBV12-3 or TRBV12-4 combines with J gene TRBJ1-2; D perhaps matches TRBD1 (6 bases). Deletions cut 3 bases from V and 8 bases from J, with 16 bases between. The CDR3 has 14 amino acids. The CDR3 is CASSFGGAKGGYTF. CDR3 nucleotide sequence: TGTGCCAGCAGTTTTGGGGGCGCGAAGGGCGGCTACACCTTC.

The rearrangement links TRBV4-1 to TRBJ2-7; either TRBD1 or TRBD2 may supply D (5 bases each). The germline V gene encodes CDR1 MGHRA and CDR2 YSYEKL. The CDR3 extends over 13 amino acids. With 1 base removed from V and 3 bases from J, the gap between germline ends came to 7 bases. Here the CDR3 reads CASSQGDGYEQYF. As DNA, the CDR3 is TGCGCCAGCAGCCAAGGGGACGGCTACGAGCAGTACTTC.

The genes are TRBV11-2 and TRBJ1-1; the D is unclear. V was shortened by 4 bases and J by 0 bases, with 12 bases between the two germline ends. CDR1 is SGHAT, CDR2 FQNNGV, per germline. This CDR3 region has 15 residues. Written as DNA, the CDR3 is TGTGCCAGCAGCTCAACGGAACGAATGAACACTGAAGCTTTCTTT. This encodes CASSSTERMNTEAFF.

This clonotype was observed a few times. The CDR3: CAWSSGLGDTEAFF. The CDR3, as DNA: TGTGCCTGGAGTTCGGGACTGGGGGACACTGAAGCTTTCTTT. The gene calls are TRBV30 and TRBJ1-1; maybe TRBD1 (5 bases). This CDR3 region has 14 residues. CDR1 and CDR2 from the germline V gene are GTSNPN and SVGIG (reference sequence). Deletions cut 2 bases from V and 3 bases from J, with 13 bases between.

This clonotype was seen a few times. The gene calls are TRBV27 and TRBJ2-6; D unresolved. Trimming left V 1 base short and J 0 bases short, with 7 bases between. Germline loops: CDR1 MNHEY, CDR2 SMNVEV (reference sequence). The CDR3 is made up of 16 amino acids. The CDR3 DNA sequence: TGTGCCAGCAGTTTATTATCTAGCTCTGGGGCCAACGTCCTGACTTTC. Its translation is CASSLLSSSGANVLTF. Full variable domain (outside the CDR3, taken from reference TRBV27 and TRBJ2-6): EAQVTQNPRYLITVTGKKLTVTCSQNMNHEYMSWYRQDPGLGLRQIYYSMNVEVTDKGDVPEGYKVSRKEKRNFPLILESPSPNQTSLYFCASSLLSSSGANVLTFGAGSRLTVL.

The rearrangement joins TRBV29-1 to TRBJ2-3, with D possibly TRBD2 on 6 matching bases. The germline gives CDR1 SQVTM, CDR2 ANQGSEA. The CDR3 is made up of 14 amino acids. V dropped 7 bases and J dropped 2 bases, with 16 bases sitting between them. CDR3 protein: CSALRETSTDTQYF. CDR3 DNA: TGCAGCGCTCTACGGGAGACCTCCACAGATACGCAGTATTTT.

In nucleotides, the CDR3 is TGTGCCAGCAGCTTAGAGGGGTTAGGTGAGCAGTTCTTC. It translates to CASSLEGLGEQFF. V is TRBV11-2 and J is TRBJ2-1; D not certain. The CDR3 contains 13 residues. V gave up 0 bases and J gave up 9 bases, with 9 bases separating them. Germline CDR1 is SGHAT and CDR2 is FQNNGV.

Turning to this clonotype: Sequence at one end of the junction differs from germline and may be a read error. The chain recombines TRBV12-3 or TRBV12-4 with TRBJ2-3, with TRBD2 matching 8 bases. This CDR3 spans 11 amino acids. The CDR3 here is CASSLLGTRVF. CDR3 bases: TGTGCCAGCAGTTTACTTGGGACTAGGGTTTTT.

V usage is TRBV4-3 and J usage is TRBJ1-2; D remains unclear. CDR1 and CDR2 (germline): LGHNA, YSLEER. V lost 1 base, J lost 5 bases, and 5 bases lay in between. The CDR3 consists of 12 residues. CDR3 sequence reads: CASSQAGYGYTF. CDR3 bases: TGCGCCAGCAGCCAAGCGGGGTATGGCTACACCTTC.

This clonotype was detected only a few times. V and J are TRBV3-1 and TRBJ1-2; the D gene is possibly TRBD1 (5 bases). Germline V CDR1 and CDR2: LGHDT, YNNKEL (reference sequence). The V end lost 1 base, the J end lost 4 bases, and 13 bases lay between the germline ends. The CDR3 spans 15 residues. CDR3 coding DNA: TGTGCCAGCAGCCAAGGGGTCCCAGGGATCTATGGCTACACCTTC. This sequence encodes CASSQGVPGIYGYTF.

This clonotype has just a few counts. The rearrangement links TRBV18 to TRBJ1-1; TRBD1 aligns across 7 bases. From germline, CDR1 is KGHSH and CDR2 LQKENI. CDR3 length equals 17 residues. J was trimmed by 3 bases and V by 2 bases; bases with no gene match: 12. The CDR3 region is CASSPIGRGLGDTEAFF. As DNA, the CDR3 is TGTGCCAGCTCACCAATTGGTAGGGGGCTAGGAGACACTGAAGCTTTCTTT.

This clonotype was recorded at least ten times. The chain couples TRBV12-3 or TRBV12-4 to TRBJ2-2, with a weak D call TRBD2 (6 bases). Trimming shortened V by 2 bases and J by 6 bases, and 7 bases separated the two germline ends. The CDR3 contains 13 residues. The CDR3 bases are TGTGCCAGCAGTTTATCGGGGGCCGGGGAGCTGTTTTTT. This sequence encodes CASSLSGAGELFF.

In this sample, this clonotype turned up a few times. The chain recombines TRBV6-1 with TRBJ2-3; 13 positions match TRBD2. Per germline, CDR1 MNHNS and CDR2 SASEGT. J was trimmed by 5 bases and V by 6 bases; bases with no gene match: 5. The CDR3 totals 15 residues. The CDR3 loop is CASSSGLAGRDTQYF. The DNA of the CDR3 is TGTGCCAGCAGCTCGGGACTAGCGGGGAGAGATACGCAGTATTTT.

CDR3 DNA sequence: TGTGCCAGCAGTTACACCTTACTAGCGGGGGGCCCAGAGACCCAGTACTTC. Translation: CASSYTLLAGGPETQYF. This chain uses TRBV6-2 or TRBV6-3 with TRBJ2-5; 12 nucleotides line up with TRBD2. The trim removed 2 bases at V and 4 bases at J, leaving 8 bases unmatched. Germline V gives CDR1 MNHEY, CDR2 SVGEGT. This CDR3 comprises 17 residues.

The rearrangement uses TRBV12-3 or TRBV12-4 and TRBJ2-3; D is possibly TRBD1 or TRBD2 (5 bases each). The CDR3 contains 14 residues. V lost 6 bases and J 4 bases, leaving 14 bases between the germline ends. The chain's CDR3 is CASSGTVTADTQYF. The CDR3 DNA is TGTGCCAGCAGCGGGACCGTGACCGCAGATACGCAGTATTTT.

This clonotype has ten or more counts. V usage is TRBV29-1 and J usage is TRBJ1-2; 7 bases are shared with TRBD1. The germline V gene has CDR1 SQVTM and CDR2 ANQGSEA. The CDR3 covers 14 residues. The V segment lost 2 bases and the J segment 7 bases; nucleotides outside the gene matches: 10. Written as DNA, the CDR3 is TGCAGCGTTGAAAGGGAGGGGGCGAGACGTGGCTACACCTTC. It codes for CSVEREGARRGYTF.

The chain carries TRBV12-3 or TRBV12-4 and TRBJ2-1, with D perhaps TRBD1 (5 bases). The CDR3 spans 12 residues. Trimming shortened V by 4 bases and J by 9 bases, and 10 bases separated the two germline ends. The CDR3 DNA sequence: TGTGCCAGCAGTTATTTAGGGGCTGAGCAGTTCTTC. It encodes CASSYLGAEQFF.

This clonotype was seen more than once but under ten times. The genes are TRBV28 and TRBJ1-6; unclear D gene. Looked up from germline, CDR1 is MDHEN and CDR2 is SYDVKM. V lost 6 bases, J lost 8 bases, and 14 bases lay in between. This CDR3 has 14 residues. CDR3 DNA: TGTGCCAGCAGCCTCGACGGAGTTGATTCACCCCTCCACTTT. Residues: CASSLDGVDSPLHF.